The TCR beta chain described here comes from a study of blood T cell repertoires in COVID-19. This clone was found a few times. The assay was immunoSEQ multiplex PCR, and TCRdb's table has in-frame clones only and misses some. The sample has some 200,000 clones; around four fifths are singletons. From germline, CDR1 is KGHDR and CDR2 SFDVKD. The V gene end was trimmed by 3 bases and the J gene end by 4 bases; junction bases not matched to a gene: 4. The CDR3 length is 14 residues. The chain carries TRBV24-1 and TRBJ1-2; 7 bases map to TRBD1. Material for sequencing was peripheral blood. The sequence was collected from a woman aged 80 or over with active or convalescent COVID-19. The CDR3 nucleotides are TGTGCCACCAGTGATGGGGACAGCACCTATGGCTACACCTTC. Its translation is CATSDGDSTYGYTF.